Below are 30 T cell receptor beta chains sequenced from a single sample in a study of T cells after yellow fever vaccination. Via MiXCR, TCRdb re-called the 5' RACE reads, giving one row per CDR3 protein. The table includes 99,000 or so distinct CDR3 sequences, under 7% detected once. The sequences come from CD8+ T cells sorted from PBMCs, collected 10 days after the yellow fever booster vaccination. The receptors derive from a man between 18 and 29 years old who received the YFV17D yellow fever vaccine.

This clonotype showed up just a few times. This chain uses TRBV7-8 with TRBJ2-1, with 10 bases identical to TRBD2. J was trimmed by 3 bases and V by 1 base; bases with no gene match: 3. This CDR3 comprises 16 residues. In germline, CDR1 is SGHVS, CDR2 FQNEAQ. The CDR3 region has the DNA TGTGCCAGCAGCTTAGTAGCGGGGGGATTCTACAATGAGCAGTTCTTC. It translates to CASSLVAGGFYNEQFF.

This clonotype was picked up a small number of times. The genes are TRBV5-1 and TRBJ1-5, with 7 bases that match TRBD1. V was clipped by 2 bases and J by 5 bases; unmatched bases: 4. The CDR3 length is 14 residues. CDR1 and CDR2 from the germline V gene are SGHRS and YFSETQ. CDR3 sequence: CASSFRQGDQPQHF. The CDR3 nucleotides read TGCGCCAGCAGCTTCCGACAGGGAGATCAGCCCCAGCATTTT.

The sample holds a few counts of this clonotype. The chain carries TRBV6-2 or TRBV6-3 and TRBJ2-4, with D maybe TRBD2 (6 bases). The CDR3 is 17 residues long. Germline V gene sequence: CDR1 MNHEY, CDR2 SVGEGT. V was shortened by 11 bases and J by 5 bases, with 28 bases between the two germline ends. The CDR3 bases are TGTGCCGCCCAAACTTTTAAAGGACGGAGGGGCCAAAACATTCAGTACTTC. Translating gives CAAQTFKGRRGQNIQYF.

This clonotype occurred a few times. This chain connects TRBV7-8 to TRBJ2-2, with a possible D match to TRBD2 (7 bases). Germline values: CDR1 SGHVS, CDR2 FQNEAQ. CDR3 length: 15 residues. V lost 3 bases and J lost 3, with 11 bases in between. CDR3 sequence reads: CASSFGGQYTGELFF. The DNA of the CDR3 is TGTGCCAGCAGCTTCGGGGGGCAGTACACCGGGGAGCTGTTTTTT.

This clonotype turned up a few times. CDR3: CASSLGGQGLEQYV. In nucleotides, the CDR3 is TGTGCCAGCAGCTTGGGAGGACAGGGCCTCGAGCAGTACGTC. The chain has TRBV5-5 and TRBJ2-7; 8 bases match TRBD1. The CDR3 extends over 14 amino acids. Per the germline V gene, CDR1 is SGHKS and CDR2 is YYEKEE (reference sequence). The V and J ends lost 0 bases and 6 bases, in that order; junction bases with no gene match: 5.

The CDR3 bases are TGCGCCAGCAGTCAATCGAGGGAGGGGGCCCCCTACGAGCAGTACGTC. Protein product: CASSQSREGAPYEQYV. The chain combines TRBV23-1 with TRBJ2-7; D may match TRBD1 or TRBD2 (7 bases each). TRBV23-1 qualifies as an ORF whose function is uncertain. The CDR3 length is 16 residues. V was shortened by 0 bases and J by 2 bases, with 14 bases between the two germline ends.

This clonotype was detected ten times or more. J is TRBJ2-1 and V is TRBV18; D remains unclear. Germline V gene sequence: CDR1 KGHSH, CDR2 LQKENI. V gave up 2 bases and J gave up 8 bases, with 4 bases separating them. The CDR3 is 11 amino acids. The CDR3 reads CASSPAYEQFF. The CDR3, as DNA: TGTGCCAGCTCACCAGCCTATGAGCAGTTCTTC.

The chain joins TRBV20-1 to TRBJ1-4; D not resolved. V lost 8 bases, J lost 4 bases, and 14 bases lay in between. Germline assignment: CDR1 DFQATT and CDR2 SNEGSKA (reference sequence). The CDR3 loop spans 13 amino acids. The CDR3 loop is CSHTTVINEKLFF. The DNA for the CDR3 is TGCAGTCACACAACGGTGATTAATGAAAAACTGTTTTTT.

This clonotype was recorded a few times. V is TRBV11-2 and J is TRBJ2-2; D uncertain. Germline V gene sequence: CDR1 SGHAT, CDR2 FQNNGV. Trimming stripped 5 bases from V and 2 bases from J, with 9 bases between. The CDR3 length is 14 residues. Here the CDR3 DNA reads TGTGCCAGCAGCCGAGGATATAACACCGGGGAGCTGTTTTTT. It translates to CASSRGYNTGELFF. The full variable domain, rest sourced from reference TRBV11-2 and TRBJ2-2, is EAGVAQSPRYKIIEKRQSVAFWCNPISGHATLYWYQQILGQGPKLLIQFQNNGVVDDSQLPKDRFSAERLKGVDSTLKIQPAKLEDSAVYLCASSRGYNTGELFFGEGSRLTVL.

This clonotype was recorded a few times. The chain is built from TRBV12-3 or TRBV12-4 and TRBJ1-1; D uncertain. Trimming pared 8 bases from V and 3 bases from J, leaving 13 bases between. The CDR3 is made up of 13 amino acids. CDR3: CASGTEIHTEAFF. The CDR3 region has the DNA TGTGCCAGCGGAACAGAGATTCACACTGAAGCTTTCTTT.

V gene TRBV4-1 combines with J gene TRBJ2-7, with D tentatively TRBD1 or TRBD2 (5 bases each). The CDR3 is made up of 16 amino acids. Trimming pared 0 bases from V and 0 bases from J, leaving 12 bases between. Germline V gene lookup returns CDR1 MGHRA and CDR2 YSYEKL. The CDR3, as DNA: TGCGCCAGCAGCCAAGATTTTGGGGGTCACTCCTACGAGCAGTACGTC. Protein: CASSQDFGGHSYEQYV.

This clonotype was observed a few times. The J gene is TRBJ2-3, the V gene TRBV6-2 or TRBV6-3; D is perhaps TRBD2 (6 bases). The V gene lost 7 bases and the J gene lost 2 bases, with 19 bases spanning the gap. CDR3 size: 16 residues. CDR1 is MNHEY and CDR2 is SVGEGT in the germline V gene. The CDR3 DNA reads as TGTGCCAGCACCCCAAGGGCGGGGAGAACCACAGATACGCAGTATTTT. Translated, it gives CASTPRAGRTTDTQYF.

The rearrangement uses TRBV29-1 and TRBJ1-1, with 11 bases aligning to TRBD1. After removal of 6 bases from V and 10 bases from J, the junction contained 7 bases not matched to a gene. Germline CDR1 is SQVTM and CDR2 is ANQGSEA. The CDR3 runs 12 residues. CDR3 DNA: TGCAGCGTCCTCGGGGGACAGGGGGGAGCTTTCTTT. Its protein product is CSVLGGQGGAFF.

There are many counts of this clonotype. J is TRBJ2-7 and V is TRBV5-1; D may be TRBD1 (6 bases). Trimming left V 4 bases short and J 0 bases short, with 17 bases between. CDR1 is SGHRS and CDR2 is YFSETQ in the germline V gene. CDR3 size: 16 residues. The CDR3 here is CASSRGSRTVSYEQYF. CDR3 DNA sequence: TGCGCCAGCAGCCGCGGCAGCAGGACAGTCTCCTACGAGCAGTACTTC. The whole variable domain, filled in from reference TRBV5-1 and TRBJ2-7, reads KAGVTQTPRYLIKTRGQQVTLSCSPISGHRSVSWYQQTPGQGLQFLFEYFSETQRNKGNFPGRFSGRQFSNSRSEMNVSTLELGDSALYLCASSRGSRTVSYEQYFGPGTRLTVT.

This clonotype was recorded a few times. J is TRBJ2-7 and V is TRBV7-9; 7 bases are a match to TRBD1. Germline assignment: CDR1 SEHNR and CDR2 FQNEAQ (reference sequence). The V segment lost 2 bases and the J segment 6 bases; nucleotides outside the gene matches: 7. The length of the CDR3 is 14 residues. CDR3 in DNA: TGTGCCAGCAGCTTACGGGACAGCCGGCGCGAGCAGTACTTC. Protein sequence: CASSLRDSRREQYF.

The rearrangement uses TRBV7-9 and TRBJ1-2; unclear D gene. This CDR3 is 14 amino acids long. Trimming removed 5 bases from V and 2 bases from J, with 12 bases in between. Germline lookup yields CDR1 SEHNR and CDR2 FQNEAQ (reference sequence). The DNA for the CDR3 is TGTGCCAGCAGCCTAGAATCACCCAACTATGGCTACACCTTC. This translates into CASSLESPNYGYTF.

This clonotype was counted ten times or more. The chain uses TRBV7-9 and TRBJ2-7, with D unresolved. The germline V gene encodes CDR1 SEHNR and CDR2 FQNEAQ (reference sequence). This CDR3 has 17 amino acids. Trimming shortened V by 3 bases and J by 0 bases, and 18 bases separated the two germline ends. The CDR3 nucleotides read TGTGCCAGCAGCTTTTATTCCCCCCGGTCGAGCTCCTACGAGCAGTACTTC. This codes for CASSFYSPRSSSYEQYF. The whole variable domain, remainder taken from reference TRBV7-9 and TRBJ2-7, is DTGVSQNPRHKITKRGQNVTFRCDPISEHNRLYWYRQTLGQGPEFLTYFQNEAQLEKSRLLSDRFSAERPKGSFSTLEIQRTEQGDSAMYLCASSFYSPRSSSYEQYFGPGTRLTVT.

Many counts were recorded for this clonotype. The CDR3 nucleotides read TGTGCCAGCAGCCAAGTGGAGAATTCACCCCTCCACTTT. Translated: CASSQVENSPLHF. The chain employs TRBV4-2 and TRBJ1-6; D gene uncertain. This CDR3 has 13 residues. Germline-derived CDR1 and CDR2 are LGHNA and YNFKEQ. With 1 base removed from V and 7 bases from J, the gap between germline ends came to 5 bases.

This clonotype was detected only a few times. The chain employs TRBV12-3 or TRBV12-4 and TRBJ1-5; tentatively, D is TRBD1 (5 bases). The V end lost 5 bases, the J end lost 7 bases, and 21 bases lay between the germline ends. The CDR3 is 16 residues long. The CDR3 DNA reads TGTGCCAGCAGTCCGCGGACATCGGGTGGAGGGCAGCCCCAGCATTTT. This translates into CASSPRTSGGGQPQHF.

This clonotype was counted between two and nine times. The chain has TRBV30 and TRBJ2-1; D may be TRBD2 (6 bases). CDR1 and CDR2 (germline): GTSNPN, SVGIG (reference sequence). Trimming shortened V by 1 base and J by 0 bases, and 10 bases separated the two germline ends. CDR3 length equals 15 residues. The CDR3 DNA is TGTGCCTGGAGTGGTCCAGCGGGCTCCTACAATGAGCAGTTCTTC. This codes for CAWSGPAGSYNEQFF.

This clonotype was seen more than once but under ten times. The V call is TRBV7-3, the J call TRBJ2-5; the D gene is possibly TRBD2 (6 bases). Germline assignment: CDR1 SGHTA and CDR2 FQGTGA. Trimming cost V 5 bases and J 7 bases, with 14 bases left between them. There are 13 residues in the CDR3. CDR3 region: CASSAGTQGTQYF. CDR3 nucleotides: TGTGCCAGCAGCGCGGGGACCCAGGGGACCCAGTACTTC.

This clonotype was found a few times. The junction departs from the called germline gene at one end, perhaps through a read error. This chain uses TRBV7-9 with TRBJ2-5; D possibly uses TRBD1 or TRBD2 (5 bases each). Looked up from germline, CDR1 is SEHNR and CDR2 is FQNEAQ (reference sequence). The CDR3 is 12 residues long. CDR3 bases: TGTTCCAGCAGCTTAGAGGGGGAGACCCAGTACTTC. This translates into CSSSLEGETQYF.

V usage is TRBV6-6 and J usage is TRBJ2-1; 15 positions match TRBD2. This CDR3 has 15 residues. Germline loops: CDR1 MNHNY, CDR2 SVGAGI (reference sequence). The V and J ends lost 5 bases and 9 bases, in that order; junction bases with no gene match: 5. The DNA of the CDR3 is TGTGCCAGCAGTCCCGGACTAGCGGGGGGGGGTGAGCAGTTCTTC. It translates to CASSPGLAGGGEQFF.

This chain links TRBV21-1 with TRBJ2-3; the table names TRBD1, a call not compared with the DNA. TRBV21-1 is noted as a pseudogene. This CDR3 contains 16 residues. The CDR3 bases are TGTGCCAGCAGCTTAAGAGGGGTCAGGGTGACAGATACGCAGTATTTT. This translates into CASSLRGVRVTDTQYF.

This clonotype was seen a few times. The CDR3 spells CASSFTRTGRNTIYF. CDR3 nucleotides: TGTGCCAGCAGCTTTACCCGTACCGGACGAAACACCATATATTTT. This chain joins TRBV7-2 and TRBJ1-3; unclear D gene. This CDR3 is 15 amino acids long. Per the germline V gene, CDR1 is SGHTA and CDR2 is FQGNSA. Trimming cost V 3 bases and J 5 bases, with 14 bases left between them.

This clonotype has more than one count but fewer than ten. The CDR3 DNA follows: TGCGCCAGCAGCTTTTTGGAACAGGGCGAGGCTGAGCAGTTCTTC. This sequence encodes CASSFLEQGEAEQFF. The chain carries TRBV5-1 and TRBJ2-1; possible D gene TRBD1, 6 bases. The CDR3 spans 15 residues. CDR1 and CDR2 from the germline V gene are SGHRS and YFSETQ. V lost 2 bases, J lost 9 bases, and 18 bases lay in between.

This clonotype was observed at least ten times. This chain uses TRBV20-1 with TRBJ2-2, with 9 nucleotides matching TRBD2. The germline gives CDR1 DFQATT, CDR2 SNEGSKA (reference sequence). The CDR3 covers 15 residues. V dropped 5 bases and J dropped 6; count of bases not matched to a gene: 10. The DNA of the CDR3 is TGCAGTGCTCCACTACTAGCGGGCTCCTCCGGGGAGCTGTTTTTT. As protein: CSAPLLAGSSGELFF.

This clonotype was seen at least ten times. The chain couples TRBV5-4 to TRBJ2-2; no reliable D call. The CDR3 sequence is 12 residues long. V was pared by 4 bases and J by 4 bases, with 5 bases between. Germline CDR1 reads SGHNT; CDR2 reads YYREEE (reference sequence). The CDR3 sequence: CASSAVTGELFF. The CDR3 DNA follows: TGTGCCAGCAGCGCGGTCACCGGGGAGCTGTTTTTT.

The table lists this clonotype with a few counts. The chain has TRBV12-3 or TRBV12-4 and TRBJ2-5; D tentatively fits TRBD1 or TRBD2 (5 bases each). Trimming shortened V by 8 bases and J by 2 bases, and 24 bases separated the two germline ends. The CDR3 extends over 17 amino acids. CDR3 coding DNA: TGTGCCAGCTGTCCTATGGGACGCCCCATTCTTCAAGAGACCCAGTACTTC. This codes for CASCPMGRPILQETQYF.

The chain employs TRBV4-1 and TRBJ2-2, with 16 bases aligning to TRBD2. The germline gives CDR1 MGHRA, CDR2 YSYEKL. After removal of 1 base from V and 6 bases from J, the junction contained 2 bases not matched to a gene. The CDR3 length is 17 residues. Here the CDR3 DNA reads TGCGCCAGCAGCCAAGTGGGACTAGCGGGGGGGCCCGGGGAGCTGTTTTTT. Protein sequence: CASSQVGLAGGPGELFF.